Shown below are 11 T cell receptor beta chains from a single sample sequenced in a study of cytomegalovirus exposure and HLA in healthy donors. Assay used: immunoSEQ multiplex PCR; TCRdb lists only in-frame clones, some missing. This table holds some 120,000 clones, around 90% found once. The sample consisted of PBMCs. These receptors were obtained from a woman aged 18-35 years in good health and CMV-seronegative.

V and J are TRBV29-1 and TRBJ2-3; 8 nucleotides match TRBD1. From germline, CDR1 is SQVTM and CDR2 ANQGSEA. V was clipped by 1 base and J by 0 bases; unmatched bases: 0. The CDR3 loop spans 14 amino acids. Here the CDR3 reads CSVEGTGSTDTQYF. The DNA for the CDR3 is TGCAGCGTTGAAGGGACAGGGAGCACAGATACGCAGTATTTT.

V is TRBV2 and J is TRBJ2-3, with a weak D call TRBD1 (6 bases). Per the germline V gene, CDR1 is SNHLY and CDR2 is FYNNEI. V was pared by 7 bases and J by 4 bases, with 24 bases between. The CDR3 has 17 residues. The chain's CDR3 is CASIDWDILPAPDTQYF. Here the CDR3 DNA reads TGTGCCAGCATTGATTGGGACATTCTTCCCGCACCAGATACGCAGTATTTT.

The chain carries TRBV7-9 and TRBJ2-6; 10 bases align to TRBD1. CDR1 is SEHNR and CDR2 is FQNEAQ in the germline V gene (reference sequence). CDR3 size: 17 residues. Losses at the gene ends were 7 bases for V and 3 bases for J; bases not matched to a gene: 9. The CDR3 sequence is CASTQRQGALGANVLTF. The CDR3 DNA reads as TGTGCCAGCACGCAACGACAGGGGGCGCTTGGGGCCAACGTCCTGACTTTC.

This chain joins TRBV11-3 and TRBJ2-3; 16 bases are a match to TRBD2. This CDR3 spans 19 amino acids. Germline-derived CDR1 and CDR2 are SGHNT and YENEEA. Trimming at V came to 4 bases and at J to 0 bases, leaving 7 bases not matched to a gene. CDR3 DNA sequence: TGTGCCAGCAGCTCGGGACTAGCGGGAGGGCTTACTAGCACAGATACGCAGTATTTT. Residues: CASSSGLAGGLTSTDTQYF. Filled out from reference TRBV11-3 and TRBJ2-3, the complete variable domain reads EAGVVQSPRYKIIEKKQPVAFWCNPISGHNTLYWYLQNLGQGPELLIRYENEEAVDDSQLPKDRFSAERLKGVDSTLKIQPAELGDSAVYLCASSSGLAGGLTSTDTQYFGPGTRLTVL.

The rearrangement joins TRBV27 to TRBJ1-5; possible D gene TRBD1, 6 bases. Germline CDR1 is MNHEY and CDR2 is SMNVEV (reference sequence). There are 16 residues in the CDR3. V lost 3 bases to trimming and J lost 0 bases, with 12 bases between them. The CDR3 loop is CASSFLGQYSNQPQHF. In nucleotides, the CDR3 is TGTGCCAGCAGTTTTTTAGGACAGTATAGCAATCAGCCCCAGCATTTT.

The V gene is TRBV5-1, the J gene TRBJ2-7; a weak D match, TRBD1 (6 bases). V was trimmed by 0 bases and J by 4 bases, leaving 14 bases between them. The CDR3 contains 15 residues. CDR1 is SGHRS, CDR2 YFSETQ, per germline. The CDR3 DNA follows: TGCGCCAGCAGCTTGGGGGGACATCTTTATTACGAGCAGTACTTC. It is translated as CASSLGGHLYYEQYF.

The rearrangement links TRBV27 to TRBJ2-3, with 8 bases identical to TRBD2. Per germline, CDR1 MNHEY and CDR2 SMNVEV (reference sequence). The junction had 10 bases not matched to a gene; V was cut back by 8 bases and J by 3 bases. The CDR3 runs to 15 residues. In DNA, the CDR3 is TGTGCCAGCCTGACGACTAGCGTGTCGACAGATACGCAGTATTTT. As protein: CASLTTSVSTDTQYF.

This rearrangement joins TRBV30 to TRBJ2-1; D remains ambiguous. There are 12 residues in the CDR3. Germline V lookup: CDR1 GTSNPN, CDR2 SVGIG (reference sequence). V was cut by 5 bases and J by 6 bases, with 11 bases left in between. CDR3 nucleotide sequence: TGTGCCTGGTGTGAAGCTGGCAATGAGCAGTTCTTC. It codes for CAWCEAGNEQFF.

V is TRBV11-3 and J is TRBJ2-7, with 9 bases aligning to TRBD1. This CDR3 spans 15 amino acids. Per germline, CDR1 SGHNT and CDR2 YENEEA. Trimming cost V 5 bases and J 2 bases; bases outside gene matches: 7. The CDR3 DNA reads TGTGCCAGCAGCGCGCCGGGACAGGGTACCTACGAGCAGTACTTC. As protein: CASSAPGQGTYEQYF.

The chain recombines TRBV5-1 with TRBJ1-2; TRBD1 aligns across 7 bases. V dropped 3 bases and J dropped 8; count of bases not matched to a gene: 7. Germline V gives CDR1 SGHRS, CDR2 YFSETQ. CDR3 size: 13 residues. The CDR3 coding sequence is TGCGCCAGCAGCTGGGACAGTCAGCAGGGCTACACCTTC. Translation gives CASSWDSQQGYTF.

The gene calls are TRBV13 and TRBJ2-1, with 11 positions matching TRBD1. Per the germline V gene, CDR1 is PRHDT and CDR2 is FYEKMQ (reference sequence). Trimming at V came to 4 bases and at J to 15 bases, leaving 8 bases not matched to a gene. CDR3 length equals 13 residues. CDR3 DNA: TGTGCCAGCAGCTCCGGGACAGGGGGTATACTGTTCTTC. Protein sequence: CASSSGTGGILFF.